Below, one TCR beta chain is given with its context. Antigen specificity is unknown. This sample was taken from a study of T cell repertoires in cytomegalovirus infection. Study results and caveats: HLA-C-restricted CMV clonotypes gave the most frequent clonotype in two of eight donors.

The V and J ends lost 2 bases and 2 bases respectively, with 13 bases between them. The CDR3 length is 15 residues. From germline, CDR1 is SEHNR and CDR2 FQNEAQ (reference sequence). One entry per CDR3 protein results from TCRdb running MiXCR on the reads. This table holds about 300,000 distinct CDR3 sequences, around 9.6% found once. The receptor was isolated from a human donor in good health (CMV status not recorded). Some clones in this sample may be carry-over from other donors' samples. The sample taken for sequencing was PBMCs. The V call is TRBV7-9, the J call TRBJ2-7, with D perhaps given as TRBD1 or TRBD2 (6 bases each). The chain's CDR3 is CASSLFGGRAYEQYV. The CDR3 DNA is TGTGCCAGCAGCTTATTCGGGGGCCGCGCCTACGAGCAGTACGTC.